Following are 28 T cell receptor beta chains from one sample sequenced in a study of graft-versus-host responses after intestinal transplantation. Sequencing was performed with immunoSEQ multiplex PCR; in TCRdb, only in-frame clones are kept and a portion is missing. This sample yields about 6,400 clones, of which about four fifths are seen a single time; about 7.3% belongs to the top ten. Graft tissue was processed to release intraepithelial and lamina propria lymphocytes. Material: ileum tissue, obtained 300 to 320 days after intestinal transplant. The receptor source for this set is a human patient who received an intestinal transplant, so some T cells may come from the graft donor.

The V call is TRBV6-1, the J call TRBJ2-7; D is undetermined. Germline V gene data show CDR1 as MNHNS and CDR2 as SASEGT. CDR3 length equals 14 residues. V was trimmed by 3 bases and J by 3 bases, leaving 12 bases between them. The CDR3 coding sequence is TGTGCCAGCAGTGATTCTCCTAGGAACTACGAGCAGTACTTC. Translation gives CASSDSPRNYEQYF.

The DNA of the CDR3 is TGTGCCAGCAGCTTAAATTCCAGGACAGGGGAGACCCAGTACTTC. This encodes CASSLNSRTGETQYF. V usage is TRBV7-9 and J usage is TRBJ2-5; 8 positions agree with TRBD1. CDR3 length: 15 residues. The V gene end was trimmed by 2 bases and the J gene end by 5 bases; junction bases not matched to a gene: 7. The germline gives CDR1 SEHNR, CDR2 FQNEAQ (reference sequence).

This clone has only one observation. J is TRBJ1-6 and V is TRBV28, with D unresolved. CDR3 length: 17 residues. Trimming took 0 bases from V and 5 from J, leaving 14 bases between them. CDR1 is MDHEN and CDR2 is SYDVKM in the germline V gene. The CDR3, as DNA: TGTGCCAGCAGTTTATGGAACCCCCGCTGTGATAATTCACCCCTCCACTTT. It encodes CASSLWNPRCDNSPLHF.

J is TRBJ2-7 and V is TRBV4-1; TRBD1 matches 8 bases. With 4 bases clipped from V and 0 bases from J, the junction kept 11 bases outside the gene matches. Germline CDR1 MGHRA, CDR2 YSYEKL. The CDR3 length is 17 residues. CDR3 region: CASSPSGWTGTSYEQYF. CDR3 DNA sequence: TGCGCCAGCAGCCCTTCAGGGTGGACAGGGACCTCCTACGAGCAGTACTTC.

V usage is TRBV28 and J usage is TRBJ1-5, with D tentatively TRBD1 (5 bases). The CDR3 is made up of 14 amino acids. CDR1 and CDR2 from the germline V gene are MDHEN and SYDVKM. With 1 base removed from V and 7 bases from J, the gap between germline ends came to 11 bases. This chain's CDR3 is CASSLSGWGQPQHF. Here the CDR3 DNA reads TGTGCCAGCAGTTTATCGGGGTGGGGGCAGCCCCAGCATTTT.

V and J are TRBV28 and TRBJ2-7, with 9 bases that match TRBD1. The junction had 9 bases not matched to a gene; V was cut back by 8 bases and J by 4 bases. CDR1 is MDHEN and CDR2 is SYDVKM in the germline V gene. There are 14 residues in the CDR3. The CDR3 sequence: CASHSGTGRYEQYF. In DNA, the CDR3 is TGTGCCAGCCACTCCGGGACAGGGAGGTACGAGCAGTACTTC.

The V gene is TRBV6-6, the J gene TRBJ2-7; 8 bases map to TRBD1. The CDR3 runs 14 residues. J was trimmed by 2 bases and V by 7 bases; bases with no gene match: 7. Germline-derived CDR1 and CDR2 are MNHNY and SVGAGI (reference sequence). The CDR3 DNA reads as TGTGCCAGCACCCCGGACAGGGCTGCCTACGAGCAGTACTTC. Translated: CASTPDRAAYEQYF.

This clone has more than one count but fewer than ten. In DNA, the CDR3 is TGTGCCAGCAGCCGGTCGTGGGGGGCGCGGAGGACTGAAGCTTTCTTT. Protein product: CASSRSWGARRTEAFF. The chain has TRBV13 and TRBJ1-1; TRBD1 might be the D (6 bases). This CDR3 is 16 amino acids long. V dropped 5 bases and J dropped 5 bases, with 21 bases sitting between them. CDR1 is PRHDT, CDR2 FYEKMQ, per germline (reference sequence).

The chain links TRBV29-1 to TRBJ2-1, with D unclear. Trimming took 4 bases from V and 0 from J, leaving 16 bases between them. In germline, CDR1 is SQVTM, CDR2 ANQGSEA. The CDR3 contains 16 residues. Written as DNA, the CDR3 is TGCAGCGTTGCGGAGATTAAGGCGAGCTCCTACAATGAGCAGTTCTTC. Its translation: CSVAEIKASSYNEQFF.

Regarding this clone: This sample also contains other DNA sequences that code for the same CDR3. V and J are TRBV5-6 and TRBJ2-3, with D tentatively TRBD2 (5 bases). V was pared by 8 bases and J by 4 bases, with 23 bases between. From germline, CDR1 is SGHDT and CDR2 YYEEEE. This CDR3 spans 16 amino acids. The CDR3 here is CASSPLVEGRADTQYF. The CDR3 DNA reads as TGTGCCAGTAGCCCCCTAGTTGAGGGAAGGGCAGATACGCAGTATTTT.

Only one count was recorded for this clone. In DNA, the CDR3 is TGTGCCAGCAGCACCGGGACAGGGGGGCCCTACGAGCAGTACTTC. Translating it yields CASSTGTGGPYEQYF. This rearrangement joins TRBV7-3 to TRBJ2-7, with TRBD1 matching over 11 bases. The CDR3 runs to 15 residues. Trimming removed 5 bases from V and 2 bases from J; junction bases left unmatched: 5. Germline loops: CDR1 SGHTA, CDR2 FQGTGA.

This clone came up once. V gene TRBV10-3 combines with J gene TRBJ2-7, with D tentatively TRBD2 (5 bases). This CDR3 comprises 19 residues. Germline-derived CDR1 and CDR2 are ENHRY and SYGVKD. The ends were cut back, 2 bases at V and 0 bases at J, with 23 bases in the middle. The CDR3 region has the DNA TGTGCCATCAGTGAGACGTCCAATCCTCGAGAGGGTGTCTCCTACGAGCAGTACTTC. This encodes CAISETSNPREGVSYEQYF.

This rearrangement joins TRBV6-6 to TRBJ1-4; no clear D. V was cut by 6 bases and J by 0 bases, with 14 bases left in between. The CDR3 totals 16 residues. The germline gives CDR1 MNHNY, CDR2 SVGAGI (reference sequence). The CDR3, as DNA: TGTGCCAGCAGGCCTAGCGGCAGCGCAACTAATGAAAAACTGTTTTTT. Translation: CASRPSGSATNEKLFF.

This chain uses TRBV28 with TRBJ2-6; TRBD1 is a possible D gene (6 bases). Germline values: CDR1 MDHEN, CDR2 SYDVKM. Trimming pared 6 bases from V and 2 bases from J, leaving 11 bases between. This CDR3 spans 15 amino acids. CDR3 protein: CASSPPGAGANVLTF. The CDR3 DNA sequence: TGTGCCAGCAGCCCTCCAGGGGCTGGGGCCAACGTCCTGACTTTC.

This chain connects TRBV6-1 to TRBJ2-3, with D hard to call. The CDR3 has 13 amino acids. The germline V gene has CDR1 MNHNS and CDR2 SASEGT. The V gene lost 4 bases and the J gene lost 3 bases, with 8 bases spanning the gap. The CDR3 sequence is CASSVVATDTQYF. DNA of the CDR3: TGTGCCAGCAGTGTGGTGGCGACAGATACGCAGTATTTT.

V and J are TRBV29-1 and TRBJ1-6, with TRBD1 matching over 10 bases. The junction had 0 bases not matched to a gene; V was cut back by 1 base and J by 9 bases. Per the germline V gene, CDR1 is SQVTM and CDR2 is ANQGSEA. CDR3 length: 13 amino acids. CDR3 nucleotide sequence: TGCAGCGTTGAAGGACAGGGGGCTTCACCCCTCCACTTT. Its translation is CSVEGQGASPLHF.

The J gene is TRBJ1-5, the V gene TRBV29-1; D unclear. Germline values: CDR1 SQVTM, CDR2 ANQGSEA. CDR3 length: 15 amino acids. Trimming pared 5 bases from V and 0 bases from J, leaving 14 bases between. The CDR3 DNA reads TGCAGCGTTATGCATCGGCGCCTTAGCAATCAGCCCCAGCATTTT. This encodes CSVMHRRLSNQPQHF.

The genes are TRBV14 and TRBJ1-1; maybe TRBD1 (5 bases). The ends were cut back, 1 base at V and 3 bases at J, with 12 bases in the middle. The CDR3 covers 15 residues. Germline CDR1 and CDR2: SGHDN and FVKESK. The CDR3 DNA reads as TGTGCCAGCAGCCAAGGATGTGGGGGGGACACTGAAGCTTTCTTT. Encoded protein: CASSQGCGGDTEAFF.

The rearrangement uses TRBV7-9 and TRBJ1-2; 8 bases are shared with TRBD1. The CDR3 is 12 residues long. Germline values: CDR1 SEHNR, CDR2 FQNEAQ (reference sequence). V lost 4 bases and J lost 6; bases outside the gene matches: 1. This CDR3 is CASSSGGDGYTF. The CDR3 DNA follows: TGTGCCAGCAGCTCAGGGGGCGATGGCTACACCTTC.

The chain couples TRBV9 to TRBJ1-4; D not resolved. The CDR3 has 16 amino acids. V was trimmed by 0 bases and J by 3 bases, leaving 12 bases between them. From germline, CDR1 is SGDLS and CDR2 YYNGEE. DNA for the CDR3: TGTGCCAGCAGCGTAGATTCGGCGCGAGCTAATGAAAAACTGTTTTTT. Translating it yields CASSVDSARANEKLFF.

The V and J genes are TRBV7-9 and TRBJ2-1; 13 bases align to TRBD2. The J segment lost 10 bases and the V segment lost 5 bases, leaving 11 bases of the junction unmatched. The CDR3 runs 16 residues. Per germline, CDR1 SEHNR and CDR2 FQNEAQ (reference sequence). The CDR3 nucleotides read TGTGCCAGCAGCCCTAGACTAGCGGGAGGTCCGGAAGAGCAGTTCTTC. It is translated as CASSPRLAGGPEEQFF. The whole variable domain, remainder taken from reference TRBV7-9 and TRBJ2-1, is DTGVSQNPRHKITKRGQNVTFRCDPISEHNRLYWYRQTLGQGPEFLTYFQNEAQLEKSRLLSDRFSAERPKGSFSTLEIQRTEQGDSAMYLCASSPRLAGGPEEQFFGPGTRLTVL.

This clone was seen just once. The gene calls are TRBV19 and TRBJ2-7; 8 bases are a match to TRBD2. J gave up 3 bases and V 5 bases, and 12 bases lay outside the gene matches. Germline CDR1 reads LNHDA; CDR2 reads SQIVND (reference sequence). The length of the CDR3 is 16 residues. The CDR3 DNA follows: TGTGCCAGTAGTCGAACGGGACTAGGGGACCTCTACGAGCAGTACTTC. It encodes CASSRTGLGDLYEQYF.

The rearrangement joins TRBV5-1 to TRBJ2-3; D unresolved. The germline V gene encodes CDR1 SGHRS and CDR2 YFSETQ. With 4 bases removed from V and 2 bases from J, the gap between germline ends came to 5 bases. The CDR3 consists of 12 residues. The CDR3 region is CASSPNTDTQYF. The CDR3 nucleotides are TGCGCCAGCAGCCCTAACACAGATACGCAGTATTTT.

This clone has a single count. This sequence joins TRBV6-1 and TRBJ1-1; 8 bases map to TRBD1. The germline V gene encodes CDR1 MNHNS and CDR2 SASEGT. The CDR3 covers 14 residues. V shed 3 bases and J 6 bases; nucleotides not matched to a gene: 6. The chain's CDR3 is CASSEQGAASEAFF. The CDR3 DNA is TGTGCCAGCAGTGAGCAGGGGGCCGCTTCTGAAGCTTTCTTT.

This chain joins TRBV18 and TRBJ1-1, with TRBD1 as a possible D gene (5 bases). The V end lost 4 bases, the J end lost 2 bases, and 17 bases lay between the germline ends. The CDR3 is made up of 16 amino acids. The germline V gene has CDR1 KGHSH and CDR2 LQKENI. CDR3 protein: CASSLKSDRLNTEAFF. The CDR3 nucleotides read TGTGCCAGCTCACTTAAGAGCGACAGACTCAACACTGAAGCTTTCTTT.

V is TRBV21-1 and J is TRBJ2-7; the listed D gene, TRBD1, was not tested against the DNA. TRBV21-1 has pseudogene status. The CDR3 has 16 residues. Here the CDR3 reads CASSKEPGQGAYEQYF. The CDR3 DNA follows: TGTGCCAGCAGCAAAGAGCCTGGACAGGGGGCGTACGAGCAGTACTTC.

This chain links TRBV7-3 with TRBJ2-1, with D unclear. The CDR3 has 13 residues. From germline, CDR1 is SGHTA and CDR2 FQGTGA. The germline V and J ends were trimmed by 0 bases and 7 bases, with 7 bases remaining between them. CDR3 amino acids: CASSLTLVNEQFF. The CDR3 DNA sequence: TGTGCCAGCAGCTTAACTTTAGTAAATGAGCAGTTCTTC.

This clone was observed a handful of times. The CDR3 spells CASSPGTYQSHEQYF. The CDR3 DNA is TGTGCCAGCAGTCCAGGGACTTATCAAAGCCACGAGCAGTACTTC. The chain recombines TRBV6-1 with TRBJ2-7; a possible D gene is TRBD2 (6 bases). Germline values: CDR1 MNHNS, CDR2 SASEGT. CDR3 length: 15 residues. V was trimmed by 5 bases and J by 5 bases, leaving 19 bases between them.